This T cell receptor beta chain was retrieved from a study of beta chain features in type 1 diabetes. cDNA synthesis used the whole RNA isolate, giving expressed TCRB sequences. Clones were read by immunoSEQ multiplex PCR, and TCRdb kept only the in-frame ones, dropping some. The sample shows some 300,000 clones, roughly 8% of them seen only once. This CDR3 has 16 amino acids. Germline trimming cut 3 bases from V and 5 bases from J; bases unmatched to any gene: 10. Germline-derived CDR1 and CDR2 are MGHDK and SYGVNS. Whole-study findings and limits: Type 1 diabetes patients showed fewer insertions and more deletions at VDJ junctions.

There are a few counts of this clone. Its antigen is still unknown. The TCR sequence derives from a woman in her late teens or twenties in good health. What was sequenced was central memory CD4+ T cells from blood. The rearrangement uses TRBV25-1 and TRBJ2-3; the match to TRBD2 covers 8 bases. This CDR3 is CASSEGLDTQLDTQYF. In nucleotides, the CDR3 is TGTGCCAGCAGTGAGGGACTAGACACCCAACTAGATACGCAGTATTTT.